What follows is one T cell receptor beta chain and its context. The target antigen is unknown. TCRdb's table, derived via immunoSEQ multiplex PCR, lists solely in-frame clones and lacks some. The sample consists of about 500,000 clones, roughly 80% of them appearing once. These data are taken from a study of shared clonotypes between healthy human individuals. Study summary: Those who served as donors were two women and a few men between the ages of 18 and 49. Study-wide findings and caveats: Blood was the only sampled material, and tissue repertoires likely differ.

Donors, healthy HIV-negative adults, lacked recent acute infections or vaccinations. Unsorted samples relied on tens of millions of PBMCs, which served as the source of genomic DNA. Sequenced material: PBMCs. This clonotype was obtained from a woman in her 40s in good health. Some clones in this sample may be carry-over from other donors' samples.

The CDR3 DNA follows: TGTGCCAGCAGCTCAAGGACTAGCGGGTGGGAGACCCAGTACTTC. It encodes CASSSRTSGWETQYF. The chain employs TRBV7-2 and TRBJ2-5; TRBD2 matches 11 bases. The V gene's germline CDR1 is SGHTA and CDR2 FQGNSA. This CDR3 contains 15 residues. The junction had 6 bases not matched to a gene; V was cut back by 4 bases and J by 5 bases.